This entry lists 30 T cell receptor beta chains sequenced from one sample in a study of prognosis after radiotherapy for stage I lung cancer. From genomic DNA, TCR beta CDR3 was amplified by two-round multiplex PCR. Round-one PCR had primers specific to each TRBV and TRBJ gene. MiXCR was run by TCRdb on the multiplex PCR reads, yielding one entry per CDR3 protein. The table includes about 21,000 distinct CDR3 sequences, approximately 43% detected once. Sequenced material: PBMCs, taken before or after stereotactic body radiation therapy (not recorded which). Receptors were obtained from a donor over 45 with non-small cell lung cancer.

This clonotype was recorded many times. The chain couples TRBV20-1 to TRBJ2-1; a weak D match, TRBD2 (5 bases). The CDR3 length is 12 residues. V lost 6 bases and J 7 bases, leaving 13 bases between the germline ends. CDR1 and CDR2 from the germline V gene are DFQATT and SNEGSKA (reference sequence). The CDR3 nucleotides are TGCAGTGCCCCGGCGGGCGGGAATGAGCAGTTCTTC. Its protein is CSAPAGGNEQFF.

The chain carries TRBV12-3 or TRBV12-4 and TRBJ1-2; D possibly corresponds to TRBD1 (6 bases). Between the trimmed V and J ends, which lost 8 bases and 0 bases, there was a span of 7 bases. The CDR3 runs to 12 residues. The chain's CDR3 is CASGGPNYGYTF. For the CDR3, the DNA is TGTGCCAGCGGGGGGCCTAACTATGGCTACACCTTC.

This clonotype was recorded at least ten times. The gene calls are TRBV4-1 and TRBJ2-1; the D gene is possibly TRBD1 (7 bases). In germline, CDR1 is MGHRA, CDR2 YSYEKL. Deletions cut 5 bases from V and 7 bases from J, with 18 bases between. CDR3 length: 15 amino acids. CDR3 in DNA: TGCGCCAGCAGCTCGACAGGGAGGAAGAGGAATGAGCAGTTCTTC. Its translation is CASSSTGRKRNEQFF.

This clonotype has ten or more counts. The chain uses TRBV4-3 and TRBJ2-5; 11 nucleotides agree with TRBD1. The trim removed 1 base at V and 6 bases at J, leaving 7 bases unmatched. The CDR3 runs 16 residues. Germline loops: CDR1 LGHNA, CDR2 YSLEER. The CDR3 DNA follows: TGCGCCAGCAGCCAAGGTTTGGGGACAGGGGGTCAGACCCAGTACTTC. Its translation is CASSQGLGTGGQTQYF.

This clonotype was recorded at least ten times. The chain recombines TRBV20-1 with TRBJ2-1; 13 bases align to TRBD2. CDR3 length: 14 residues. V lost 5 bases and J lost 7; bases outside the gene matches: 5. The V gene's germline CDR1 is DFQATT and CDR2 SNEGSKA (reference sequence). CDR3: CSAPRTSGSNEQFF. DNA for the CDR3: TGCAGTGCTCCCCGGACTAGCGGGAGTAATGAGCAGTTCTTC.

This clonotype was seen many times. This rearrangement joins TRBV5-4 to TRBJ2-3, with 9 bases fitting TRBD2. J was trimmed by 3 bases and V by 3 bases; bases with no gene match: 8. In germline, CDR1 is SGHNT, CDR2 YYREEE (reference sequence). CDR3 length: 16 amino acids. The CDR3 bases are TGTGCCAGCAGCTCCAACCTAGCGGGATTAACAGATACGCAGTATTTT. This translates into CASSSNLAGLTDTQYF.

This clonotype is termed medium-sized. The CDR3 nucleotides are TGTGCCAGCAGCCAGAGTCGAGGAAGCTCCTACGAGCAGTACTTC. Its protein is CASSQSRGSSYEQYF. This chain links TRBV5-8 with TRBJ2-7; unclear D gene. V was trimmed by 4 bases and J by 0 bases, leaving 14 bases between them. CDR3 length: 15 residues. Germline loops: CDR1 SGHTS, CDR2 YDEGEE.

The V and J genes are TRBV7-8 and TRBJ2-1; perhaps TRBD2 as D (5 bases). CDR1 and CDR2 (germline): SGHVS, FQNEAQ. V was clipped by 1 base and J by 7 bases, with 11 bases between them. This CDR3 is 14 amino acids long. The CDR3, as DNA: TGTGCCAGCAGCTTAGACCGGACTGCAAATGAGCAGTTCTTC. Amino acid sequence: CASSLDRTANEQFF.

V gene TRBV20-1 combines with J gene TRBJ2-2; TRBD1 matches at 7 bases. The CDR3 is 14 residues long. The ends lost 5 bases at V and 4 bases at J; junction bases unmatched: 7. Germline CDR1 DFQATT, CDR2 SNEGSKA (reference sequence). The CDR3 sequence is CSACLSGGTGELFF. In DNA form, the CDR3 reads TGCAGTGCTTGTCTGTCAGGGGGCACCGGGGAGCTGTTTTTT.

This clonotype is a singleton in its sample. A read error is likely here: a far larger clone is one base away. The chain uses TRBV6-5 and TRBJ2-1, with TRBD2 as a possible D gene (6 bases). The CDR3 covers 15 residues. Per germline, CDR1 MNHEY and CDR2 SVGAGI. In nucleotides, the CDR3 is TGTGCCAGCAGTCACTCGATACTAGCCTTCAATGAGCAGTTCTTC. As protein: CASSHSILAFNEQFF.

This clonotype has ten or more counts. The chain uses TRBV11-3 and TRBJ2-5, with D maybe TRBD2 (5 bases). With 5 bases removed from V and 4 bases from J, the gap between germline ends came to 11 bases. The CDR3 spans 13 residues. Germline values: CDR1 SGHNT, CDR2 YENEEA. The CDR3 protein is CASSDIRGETQYF. CDR3 nucleotide sequence: TGTGCCAGCAGCGATATACGGGGAGAGACCCAGTACTTC.

This clonotype was recorded once. The V call is TRBV6-1, the J call TRBJ2-6, with D perhaps matching TRBD2 (5 bases). The V and J ends lost 7 bases and 4 bases respectively, with 17 bases between them. In germline, CDR1 is MNHNS, CDR2 SASEGT. The CDR3 totals 16 residues. For the CDR3, the DNA is TGTGCCAGCACCCTACTGCGGGTCTGGGGGGCCAACGTCCTGACTTTC. Translation gives CASTLLRVWGANVLTF.

In this sample, this clonotype turned up many times. The V call is TRBV10-2, the J call TRBJ2-5; D might be TRBD1 (5 bases). The V and J ends lost 4 bases and 5 bases respectively, with 8 bases between them. The germline V gene has CDR1 WSHSY and CDR2 SAAADI. This CDR3 region has 12 residues. CDR3 region: CASSVGAETQYF. The DNA for the CDR3 is TGCGCCAGCAGTGTAGGGGCGGAGACCCAGTACTTC.

The rearrangement joins TRBV24-1 to TRBJ2-7; possible D gene TRBD2, 5 bases. V was shortened by 9 bases and J by 7 bases, with 18 bases between the two germline ends. Germline values: CDR1 KGHDR, CDR2 SFDVKD. CDR3 size: 13 residues. The CDR3 coding sequence is TGTGCCACCTCAACTGGACTGAAGAGTGAGCAGTACTTC. This gives the protein CATSTGLKSEQYF.

The rearrangement joins TRBV28 to TRBJ2-1; D is tentatively TRBD1 or TRBD2 (5 bases each). CDR3 length equals 13 residues. The V and J ends lost 3 bases and 8 bases respectively, with 11 bases between them. Germline CDR1 reads MDHEN; CDR2 reads SYDVKM. In nucleotides, the CDR3 is TGTGCCAGCAGTTTGGGACCGCAGTATGAGCAGTTCTTC. This gives the protein CASSLGPQYEQFF.

Regarding this clonotype: The CDR3 does not end in the conserved phenylalanine or tryptophan, so this is likely a read error. J is TRBJ2-7 and V is TRBV28; D call uncertain. The CDR3 length is 11 residues. CDR1 and CDR2 from the germline V gene are MDHEN and SYDVKM. The CDR3 region is CQWTAAYEQYL. The CDR3 DNA reads as TGCCAGTGGACCGCCGCCTACGAGCAGTACCTC.

In its sample, this clonotype was seen many times. The V call is TRBV19, the J call TRBJ1-5, with 9 bases fitting TRBD1. The CDR3 spans 16 residues. Germline V lookup: CDR1 LNHDA, CDR2 SQIVND (reference sequence). V trimming: 6 bases; J trimming: 5 bases; junction bases outside the gene matches: 11. The CDR3 loop is CASRGTGTGRHQPQHF. The CDR3, as DNA: TGTGCCAGTAGGGGGACCGGGACAGGGAGGCATCAGCCCCAGCATTTT.

This clonotype was counted between two and nine times. A far larger clone differs by one base, so this is likely a read error. V usage is TRBV6-9 and J usage is TRBJ1-6; D unclear. CDR3 length: 12 residues. From germline, CDR1 is MNHGY and CDR2 SVAAGI. This CDR3 is CACSYDNSPLHF. In DNA, the CDR3 is TGTGCCTGCAGTTACGATAATTCACCCCTCCACTTT.

About this clonotype: At one boundary the junction diverges from the germline segment, which might be a read error. The rearrangement links TRBV27 to TRBJ2-7; TRBD2 agrees at 15 bases. Germline lookup yields CDR1 MNHEY and CDR2 SMNVEV (reference sequence). This CDR3 spans 16 amino acids. The CDR3 DNA reads as TGTGCCAGCAGTCAGGGACTAGCGGGAGGTCCAAGAGAGCATTACTTC. Translated: CASSQGLAGGPREHYF.

The chain combines TRBV19 with TRBJ2-7; 7 bases agree with TRBD2. Germline values: CDR1 LNHDA, CDR2 SQIVND (reference sequence). CDR3 length: 15 amino acids. V gave up 10 bases and J gave up 4 bases; unmatched junction bases: 16. Here the CDR3 reads CAISSGGTIIYEQYF. The CDR3 DNA reads as TGTGCCATCAGCAGTGGCGGGACTATTATATACGAGCAGTACTTC.

The rearrangement links TRBV20-1 to TRBJ2-1; 10 bases agree with TRBD2. CDR1 and CDR2 from the germline V gene are DFQATT and SNEGSKA (reference sequence). This CDR3 is 14 amino acids long. With V trimmed by 1 base and J by 5 bases, 2 bases remained unmatched. CDR3 amino acids: CSARGLAGDNEQFF. The CDR3 DNA reads as TGCAGTGCTAGAGGACTAGCGGGCGACAATGAGCAGTTCTTC.

This clonotype showed up just a few times. This may be a read error, as it is one base from a much larger clone. The rearrangement uses TRBV28 and TRBJ1-1; tentative D call: TRBD1 (5 bases). There are 16 residues in the CDR3. CDR1 and CDR2 from the germline V gene are MDHEN and SYDVKM. The CDR3 protein is CTSRSAGRAGDTEAFF. The CDR3 bases are TGTACCAGCAGATCGGCCGGCAGGGCGGGGGACACTGAAGCTTTCTTT.

Many counts were recorded for this clonotype. The chain couples TRBV27 to TRBJ1-1, with 8 bases aligning to TRBD1. Per germline, CDR1 MNHEY and CDR2 SMNVEV (reference sequence). The CDR3 covers 15 residues. Trimming cost V 3 bases and J 0 bases; bases outside gene matches: 3. CDR3 sequence: CASSFLDRVNTEAFF. Here the CDR3 DNA reads TGTGCCAGCAGTTTTTTGGACAGGGTGAACACTGAAGCTTTCTTT.

Many counts were recorded for this clonotype. The CDR3, as DNA: TGTGCCAGCAGCCCGTCGCCCGGCCACGAGCAGTACTTC. This translates into CASSPSPGHEQYF. The V and J genes are TRBV3-1 and TRBJ2-7; D unresolved. Per germline, CDR1 LGHDT and CDR2 YNNKEL (reference sequence). The CDR3 sequence is 13 residues long. V lost 4 bases and J lost 5, with 12 bases in between.

This clonotype was detected many times. The chain joins TRBV7-2 to TRBJ1-6, with 8 bases identical to TRBD1. CDR3 length: 15 residues. J lost 5 bases, V lost 3 bases, and 3 bases had no gene match. The germline V gene has CDR1 SGHTA and CDR2 FQGNSA. CDR3 in amino acids: CASSFGQGHNSPLHF. The DNA for the CDR3 is TGTGCCAGCAGCTTTGGACAGGGTCATAATTCACCCCTCCACTTT.

This clonotype was recorded at least ten times. J is TRBJ1-1 and V is TRBV3-1; D ambiguous. This CDR3 spans 11 amino acids. Germline lookup yields CDR1 LGHDT and CDR2 YNNKEL (reference sequence). Trimming took 8 bases from V and 6 from J, leaving 10 bases between them. As DNA, the CDR3 is TGTGCCAGCGGGGAATGGGCTGAAGCTTTCTTT. It codes for CASGEWAEAFF.

V and J are TRBV12-3 or TRBV12-4 and TRBJ2-3, with D perhaps matching TRBD2 (6 bases). Trimming shortened V by 7 bases and J by 5 bases, and 25 bases separated the two germline ends. The CDR3 is 17 residues long. The CDR3 DNA sequence: TGTGCCAGCAATTACTACACCAGATCGGGAGTACTAGATACGCAGTATTTT. It translates to CASNYYTRSGVLDTQYF.

This clonotype was picked up many times. The chain has TRBV29-1 and TRBJ2-5; TRBD1 matches at 9 bases. Germline CDR1 reads SQVTM; CDR2 reads ANQGSEA. This CDR3 spans 13 amino acids. Trimming at V came to 3 bases and at J to 5 bases, leaving 4 bases not matched to a gene. CDR3 sequence (DNA): TGCAGCGTTGATTACAGGGGGCTGGAGACCCAGTACTTC. Protein: CSVDYRGLETQYF.

This clonotype is labeled medium-sized. The chain joins TRBV27 to TRBJ2-1; tentative D call: TRBD2 (6 bases). Germline V lookup: CDR1 MNHEY, CDR2 SMNVEV (reference sequence). The germline V and J ends were trimmed by 5 bases and 5 bases, with 16 bases remaining between them. CDR3 length: 15 amino acids. The CDR3 DNA follows: TGTGCCAGCAGTCCTTTTGGGGGAGGCCACAATGAGCAGTTCTTC. Its protein is CASSPFGGGHNEQFF.

Concerning this clonotype: This likely came from a read error, as a far larger clone is one base away. The gene calls are TRBV19 and TRBJ2-4; no reliable D call. Germline values: CDR1 LNHDA, CDR2 SQIVND (reference sequence). The CDR3 extends over 13 amino acids. CDR3 in DNA: TGTGCCAGTAGTATAGTGGGGAACAATGAGCATTTCTTC. Translated: CASSIVGNNEHFF.